This TCR beta chain was retrieved from a study of identical twins. Study results and caveats: Invariant MAIT and iNKT cells are populations that could partly confound zero-insertion analyses. The study reached conclusions through statistical analysis that was cross-sectional, not following the same donors.

V lost 1 base to trimming and J lost 1 base, with 5 bases between them. Germline values: CDR1 LGHNA, CDR2 YNFKEQ. CDR3 size: 14 residues. In its sample, this clonotype was seen a few times. As yet, its antigen is unknown. Template switching added a universal primer binding site, and final cDNA carried unique molecular identifiers. MiXCR, applied by TCRdb to the 5' RACE reads, yields one record per CDR3 protein. The sample includes 250,000 or so distinct CDR3 sequences, approximately 11% of them seen just once. Every sampled donor was Caucasian and healthy. Another study also made use of these data, one on yellow fever vaccine responses in identical twins.

The TCR comes from a woman aged 18-29 years in good health. Sequenced input: memory (CD45RO+) T cells sorted from blood. The chain links TRBV4-2 to TRBJ1-5; no firm D call. The CDR3 region is CASSQAVSNQPQHF. DNA of the CDR3: TGTGCCAGCAGCCAAGCGGTAAGCAATCAGCCCCAGCATTTT.